The 29 T cell receptor beta chains listed next were all sequenced from one sample in a study of CD8 T cells in Susac syndrome. Random-hexamer reverse transcription was applied to about 0.5 to 1 ug RNA. TCRdb ran MiXCR on the immunoSEQ multiplex PCR reads and lists one entry per CDR3 protein. The table lists some 210,000 distinct CDR3 sequences, 94% of them singletons. The specimen was CD4+ T cells from PBMCs. Receptors were obtained from a human donor with Susac syndrome.

The count of this clonotype is one. The rearrangement uses TRBV6-1 and TRBJ1-6, with 9 nucleotides matching TRBD1. Per germline, CDR1 MNHNS and CDR2 SASEGT. V lost 5 bases and J lost 0; bases outside the gene matches: 11. The CDR3 totals 19 residues. CDR3 DNA sequence: TGTGCCAGCAGTACAGGGACAGGGATGGGCAGCTCCTATAATTCACCCCTCCACTTT. Translation: CASSTGTGMGSSYNSPLHF.

The gene calls are TRBV2 and TRBJ2-5; D unclear. Germline CDR1 SNHLY, CDR2 FYNNEI. V gave up 3 bases and J gave up 0 bases, with 8 bases separating them. The CDR3 spans 14 residues. The CDR3 region has the DNA TGTGCCAGCAGTGAGTCGTCGCACCAAGAGACCCAGTACTTC. This translates into CASSESSHQETQYF.

The chain uses TRBV7-2 and TRBJ2-3, with D maybe TRBD1 (6 bases). The CDR3 sequence is 17 residues long. Trimming stripped 5 bases from V and 7 bases from J, with 25 bases between. Germline CDR1 reads SGHTA; CDR2 reads FQGNSA. CDR3 amino acids: CASSEYPPSGARYTQYF. The DNA for the CDR3 is TGTGCCAGCAGCGAATACCCCCCTTCAGGGGCCAGGTATACGCAGTATTTT.

The table lists this clonotype with a few counts. The chain is built from TRBV19 and TRBJ2-3; a possible D gene is TRBD1 (5 bases). Germline lookup yields CDR1 LNHDA and CDR2 SQIVND (reference sequence). The CDR3 has 13 residues. V shed 1 base and J shed 3 bases, with 5 bases lying between them. The CDR3 DNA reads TGTGCCAGTAGTATAGGGACAACAGATACGCAGTATTTT. Protein product: CASSIGTTDTQYF.

V usage is TRBV20-1 and J usage is TRBJ1-1, with 7 bases matching TRBD1. J lost 4 bases, V lost 3 bases, and 5 bases had no gene match. Germline CDR1 and CDR2: DFQATT and SNEGSKA (reference sequence). The CDR3 totals 13 residues. This chain's CDR3 is CSASHRGGTEAFF. The CDR3 coding sequence is TGCAGTGCTAGCCACAGGGGAGGCACTGAAGCTTTCTTT.

The rearrangement uses TRBV29-1 and TRBJ2-1, with D tentatively TRBD2 (5 bases). CDR1 is SQVTM and CDR2 is ANQGSEA in the germline V gene. The CDR3 extends over 13 amino acids. The ends were cut back, 3 bases at V and 7 bases at J, with 13 bases in the middle. As DNA, the CDR3 is TGCAGCGTTGATGTTGAGGGCTGGAATGAGCAGTTCTTC. It codes for CSVDVEGWNEQFF.

The J gene is TRBJ2-1, the V gene TRBV5-1; D possibly corresponds to TRBD2 (5 bases). From germline, CDR1 is SGHRS and CDR2 YFSETQ. Trimming removed 4 bases at V and 9 bases at J, with 8 bases between. The CDR3 is 11 amino acids. DNA of the CDR3: TGCGCCAGCAGCGGCGAGGGTGAGCAGTTCTTC. Protein: CASSGEGEQFF.

The chain recombines TRBV9 with TRBJ1-2, with D hard to call. The CDR3 runs to 16 residues. V was clipped by 3 bases and J by 5 bases, with 20 bases between them. Germline loops: CDR1 SGDLS, CDR2 YYNGEE. The CDR3 loop reads CASSATFVLPPYGYTF. CDR3 sequence (DNA): TGTGCCAGCAGCGCAACATTCGTCCTTCCCCCGTATGGCTACACCTTC.

The genes are TRBV27 and TRBJ1-4; 7 bases map to TRBD1. The CDR3 covers 14 residues. Unmatched junction bases numbered 2, after V lost 3 bases and J lost 4 bases. The germline CDR1 and CDR2 sequences are MNHEY and SMNVEV (reference sequence). The CDR3 region has the DNA TGTGCCAGCAGTTTTCAGGGGGGTAATGAAAAACTGTTTTTT. It is translated as CASSFQGGNEKLFF.

This rearrangement joins TRBV7-9 to TRBJ1-6, with no clear D. The ends were cut back, 6 bases at V and 0 bases at J, with 9 bases in the middle. The germline CDR1 and CDR2 sequences are SEHNR and FQNEAQ (reference sequence). The CDR3 has 15 residues. The chain's CDR3 is CASSHESSYNSPLHF. Written as DNA, the CDR3 is TGTGCCAGCAGTCATGAGAGCTCCTATAATTCACCCCTCCACTTT.

The rearrangement joins TRBV7-2 to TRBJ1-6; weak D call: TRBD1 (6 bases). Germline assignment: CDR1 SGHTA and CDR2 FQGNSA. The CDR3 extends over 18 amino acids. V was shortened by 3 bases and J by 9 bases, with 24 bases between the two germline ends. Written as DNA, the CDR3 is TGTGCCAGCAGCTTGAGGGGAACGGGGGCCGGGTTGGGTTCACCCCTCCACTTT. Translated, it gives CASSLRGTGAGLGSPLHF. Together with reference TRBV7-2 and TRBJ1-6, the CDR3 gives the full variable domain: GAGVSQSPSNKVTEKGKDVELRCDPISGHTALYWYRQSLGQGLEFLIYFQGNSAPDKSGLPSDRFSAERTGGSVSTLTIQRTQQEDSAVYLCASSLRGTGAGLGSPLHFGNGTRLTVT.

This chain connects TRBV4-1 to TRBJ1-6; a possible D gene is TRBD1 (6 bases). The CDR3 sequence is 16 residues long. Germline V gene data show CDR1 as MGHRA and CDR2 as YSYEKL. V was trimmed by 2 bases and J by 3 bases, leaving 11 bases between them. CDR3 coding DNA: TGCGCCAGCAGCCAACCTCCGGACAGCTATAATTCACCCCTCCACTTT. Its protein product is CASSQPPDSYNSPLHF.

The CDR3 is CASSQVQGGTEAFF. Written as DNA, the CDR3 is TGCGCCAGCAGCCAAGTTCAGGGTGGAACTGAAGCTTTCTTT. The V and J genes are TRBV4-1 and TRBJ1-1, with D possibly being TRBD1 (5 bases). CDR1 and CDR2 (germline): MGHRA, YSYEKL. V was clipped by 1 base and J by 5 bases, with 11 bases between them. This CDR3 has 14 amino acids.

In DNA form, the CDR3 reads TGTGCCAGCAGTTGGCGTGGACTAGCGGGCGAGCAGTTCTTC. Protein: CASSWRGLAGEQFF. The rearrangement links TRBV28 to TRBJ2-1, with 11 bases identical to TRBD2. Germline CDR1 reads MDHEN; CDR2 reads SYDVKM. The CDR3 length is 14 residues. Trimming removed 4 bases from V and 10 bases from J; junction bases left unmatched: 6.

The gene calls are TRBV7-2 and TRBJ2-6; a possible D gene is TRBD1 (5 bases). This CDR3 comprises 18 residues. The V gene's germline CDR1 is SGHTA and CDR2 FQGNSA. The ends were cut back, 1 base at V and 0 bases at J, with 13 bases in the middle. CDR3: CASSLEGRVTSGANVLTF. CDR3 in DNA: TGTGCCAGCAGCTTAGAAGGCAGGGTAACCTCTGGGGCCAACGTCCTGACTTTC.

J is TRBJ2-3 and V is TRBV5-6, with 10 bases identical to TRBD2. CDR1 is SGHDT, CDR2 YYEEEE, per germline. V shed 4 bases, J shed 2 bases, and the junction held 4 bases outside the gene matches. The CDR3 has 15 amino acids. The CDR3 DNA follows: TGTGCCAGCAGCATCCTAGCGGGGGCCACAGATACGCAGTATTTT. It encodes CASSILAGATDTQYF.

The chain is built from TRBV28 and TRBJ2-2; the D is unclear. Trimming took off 5 bases at V and 7 bases at J, with 14 bases between the two ends. There are 14 residues in the CDR3. CDR1 and CDR2 from the germline V gene are MDHEN and SYDVKM. The CDR3 sequence: CASSPEPGIGELFF. In DNA form, the CDR3 reads TGTGCCAGCAGTCCCGAGCCCGGAATCGGGGAGCTGTTTTTT.

V and J are TRBV5-6 and TRBJ1-4; 7 bases map to TRBD1. The V gene end was trimmed by 4 bases and the J gene end by 3 bases; junction bases not matched to a gene: 3. The CDR3 contains 14 residues. Germline assignment: CDR1 SGHDT and CDR2 YYEEEE. The DNA for the CDR3 is TGTGCCAGCAGCCAACAGGGGTCTAATGAAAAACTGTTTTTT. Its translation: CASSQQGSNEKLFF.

The chain links TRBV9 to TRBJ1-1; 8 bases fit TRBD1. Germline assignment: CDR1 SGDLS and CDR2 YYNGEE. The CDR3 runs 17 residues. J gave up 9 bases and V 0 bases, and 16 bases lay outside the gene matches. The CDR3 DNA reads as TGTGCCAGCAGCGTAGCGGATGGTTTAGGGACAGGAAACAAAGCTTTCTTT. Amino acids: CASSVADGLGTGNKAFF.

This chain joins TRBV11-3 and TRBJ2-1, with D possibly called TRBD1 or TRBD2 (5 bases each). CDR3 length: 12 residues. Germline values: CDR1 SGHNT, CDR2 YENEEA. V lost 0 bases to trimming and J lost 12 bases, with 9 bases between them. The CDR3 DNA is TGTGCCAGCAGCTTAGACTCGAGGGGGCAGTTCTTC. It encodes CASSLDSRGQFF.

The rearrangement uses TRBV12-3 or TRBV12-4 and TRBJ2-3, with D hard to call. Trimming removed 5 bases from V and 5 bases from J, with 8 bases in between. The CDR3 covers 12 residues. CDR3 residues: CASSPNGDTQYF. CDR3 sequence (DNA): TGTGCCAGCAGTCCGAACGGAGATACGCAGTATTTT.

V usage is TRBV20-1 and J usage is TRBJ1-5, with a weak D call TRBD1 (5 bases). This CDR3 contains 16 residues. The V end lost 3 bases, the J end lost 3 bases, and 18 bases lay between the germline ends. Germline V lookup: CDR1 DFQATT, CDR2 SNEGSKA (reference sequence). CDR3 protein: CSASDRRGRFNQPQHF. The CDR3 nucleotides are TGCAGTGCTAGTGATCGGCGGGGCCGATTCAATCAGCCCCAGCATTTT.

The V call is TRBV20-1, the J call TRBJ2-2; D gene uncertain. The length of the CDR3 is 14 residues. The germline CDR1 and CDR2 sequences are DFQATT and SNEGSKA (reference sequence). V dropped 1 base and J dropped 2 bases, with 8 bases sitting between them. For the CDR3, the DNA is TGCAGTGCTAGAGTCACTTTAAACACCGGGGAGCTGTTTTTT. Its translation: CSARVTLNTGELFF.

The V and J genes are TRBV9 and TRBJ1-6; possible D gene TRBD1, 6 bases. Germline V gene sequence: CDR1 SGDLS, CDR2 YYNGEE. Trimming cost V 2 bases and J 10 bases, with 16 bases left between them. The CDR3 is 15 residues long. The CDR3 DNA reads as TGTGCCAGCAGCGTCCGGTTAACAGGGAGCTCACCCCTCCACTTT. Its translation is CASSVRLTGSSPLHF.

The CDR3 DNA follows: TGTGCCAGCAGCTTGGCCACGGGTCCGGGGGAGACTAAAGAGACCCAGTACTTC. It translates to CASSLATGPGETKETQYF. The chain combines TRBV5-6 with TRBJ2-5, with a possible D match to TRBD2 (6 bases). Trimming shortened V by 0 bases and J by 3 bases, and 21 bases separated the two germline ends. Germline CDR1 reads SGHDT; CDR2 reads YYEEEE. The CDR3 loop spans 18 amino acids.

The chain is built from TRBV19 and TRBJ1-5, with TRBD1 as a possible D gene (6 bases). V lost 8 bases, J lost 6 bases, and 20 bases lay in between. This CDR3 comprises 15 residues. Germline CDR1 is LNHDA and CDR2 is SQIVND (reference sequence). CDR3 sequence (DNA): TGTGCCAGTGATCAACCCGGAGGGGGAGGTCAGCCCCAGCATTTT. Encoded protein: CASDQPGGGGQPQHF. Supplemented by reference TRBV19 and TRBJ1-5, the full variable domain reads DGGITQSPKYLFRKEGQNVTLSCEQNLNHDAMYWYRQDPGQGLRLIYYSQIVNDFQKGDIAEGYSVSREKKESFPLTVTSAQKNPTAFYLCASDQPGGGGQPQHFGDGTRLSIL.

The chain links TRBV2 to TRBJ1-1; D gene uncertain. The CDR3 has 13 amino acids. Between the trimmed V and J ends, which lost 7 bases and 0 bases, there was a span of 9 bases. Germline values: CDR1 SNHLY, CDR2 FYNNEI. CDR3 sequence (DNA): TGTGCCAGCATAAGGCTATTGAACACTGAAGCTTTCTTT. Residues: CASIRLLNTEAFF.

The chain uses TRBV6-1 and TRBJ2-7; D not certain. V was trimmed by 3 bases and J by 5 bases, leaving 5 bases between them. This CDR3 has 11 amino acids. The germline gives CDR1 MNHNS, CDR2 SASEGT. The CDR3 region has the DNA TGTGCCAGCAGTGATGGCGACGAGCAGTACTTC. Its translation is CASSDGDEQYF.

The chain has TRBV2 and TRBJ2-1; 7 bases are a match to TRBD2. Unmatched junction bases numbered 6, after V lost 4 bases and J lost 6 bases. Germline assignment: CDR1 SNHLY and CDR2 FYNNEI. There are 14 residues in the CDR3. The CDR3 spells CASSVGGYVNEQFF. As DNA, the CDR3 is TGTGCCAGCAGTGTCGGGGGGTATGTCAATGAGCAGTTCTTC.